This TCR beta chain was recovered during a study of OX40 agonist ivuxolimab in advanced cancers. Study as a whole: Ivuxolimab was delivered to patients intravenously every 2 weeks at doses spanning 0.01 to 10 mg/kg. General observations from the study: In general, CD8+ T cells held more expanded clones than CD4+ did, on average. Expanded peripheral T cells had an undetermined antigen specificity.

This CDR3 is 17 amino acids long. V was clipped by 3 bases and J by 1 base; unmatched bases: 7. Germline assignment: CDR1 KGHSH and CDR2 LQKENI. The method was immunoSEQ multiplex PCR; TCRdb's version includes in-frame clones alone and lacks a portion of them. The profile shows about 110,000 clones, 80% to 95% of them singletons. Points on this clone: What it recognizes is unknown.

The sequenced sample was CD4+ or CD8+ T cells sorted from blood, obtained in a trial of the OX40 agonist ivuxolimab. The chain links TRBV18 to TRBJ2-3, with 10 nucleotides matching TRBD1. The TCR was taken from an adult with an advanced solid tumor such as melanoma, head and neck, liver or kidney cancer. CDR3 sequence: CASSPPSGTGGTDTQYF. CDR3 nucleotides: TGTGCCAGCTCACCGCCTTCCGGGACAGGGGGCACAGATACGCAGTATTTT. Full variable domain (rest looked up from reference TRBV18 and TRBJ2-3): NAGVMQNPRHLVRRRGQEARLRCSPMKGHSHVYWYRQLPEEGLKFMVYLQKENIIDESGMPKERFSAEFPKEGPSILRIQQVVRGDSAAYFCASSPPSGTGGTDTQYFGPGTRLTVL.